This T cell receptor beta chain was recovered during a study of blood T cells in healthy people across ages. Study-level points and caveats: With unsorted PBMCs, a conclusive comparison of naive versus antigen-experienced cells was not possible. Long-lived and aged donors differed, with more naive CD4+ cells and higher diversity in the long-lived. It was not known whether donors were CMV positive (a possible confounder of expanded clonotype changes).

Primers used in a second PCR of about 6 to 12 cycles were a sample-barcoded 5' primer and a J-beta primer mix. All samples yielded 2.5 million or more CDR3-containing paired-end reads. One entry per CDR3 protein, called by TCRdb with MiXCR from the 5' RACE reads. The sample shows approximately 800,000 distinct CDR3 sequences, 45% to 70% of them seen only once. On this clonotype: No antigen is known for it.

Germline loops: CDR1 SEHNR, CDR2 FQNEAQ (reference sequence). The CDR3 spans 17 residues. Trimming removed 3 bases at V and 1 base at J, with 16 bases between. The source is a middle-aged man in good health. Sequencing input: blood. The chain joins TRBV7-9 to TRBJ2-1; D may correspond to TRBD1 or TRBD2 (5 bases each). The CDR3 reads CASSFPGLSISYNEQFF. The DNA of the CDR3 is TGTGCCAGCAGCTTTCCGGGGCTCTCAATATCCTACAATGAGCAGTTCTTC.